The T cell receptor beta chain under discussion was sequenced for a study of blood T cell repertoires in COVID-19. Study-wide context: Sites across the United States, Italy and Spain contributed samples from acute and convalescent COVID-19. PBMCs, B-cell-depleted T cells, or T cells were the source of the cDNA or gDNA that made up the material.

This clone was recorded only once. Per the original data handling: Reference gene primer amplification gave nucleated cell count estimates. Profiling relied on immunoSEQ multiplex PCR, and the TCRdb table lists in-frame clones only, not all of them. Clone size and the V and J calls come from that table; the DNA yielded D and trimming. The sample lists around 150,000 clones; more than 75% were seen once. Clinical histories supplied by participants themselves formed the basis of cohort assignment. The V segment lost 4 bases and the J segment 0 bases; nucleotides outside the gene matches: 8. This CDR3 has 17 amino acids. CDR1 and CDR2 (germline): SNHLY, FYNNEI.

Sequencing input: PBMCs or T cells enriched from blood (not recorded which). The J gene is TRBJ1-5, the V gene TRBV2; 8 nucleotides align to TRBD1. The origin of this receptor is a man in his forties who had recovered from COVID-19. The CDR3 protein is CASSAQGAVRSNQPQHF. In DNA form, the CDR3 reads TGTGCCAGCAGTGCCCAGGGGGCGGTCCGTAGCAATCAGCCCCAGCATTTT.